Listed below are T cell receptor beta chains from one sample, sequenced in a study of PD-L1 blockade in urothelial cancer. Libraries were prepared by immunoSEQ multiplex PCR; TCRdb keeps only in-frame clonotypes and omits some of them. Among about 130,000 clones, roughly 83% were seen once, and the ten largest hold 2% to 3%. The specimen comprised PBMCs, sampled around atezolizumab (anti-PD-L1) treatment. These receptors were obtained from a man aged 50 to 60 with urothelial cancer. CDR3s include the opening cysteine and the closing phenylalanine or tryptophan. Fields, in order: J gene, clone size, D gene, V gene, CDR3 DNA, CDR3 protein. A D gene is named only where the DNA matches it firmly. A clone size is listed for some rows: how often the clone was seen (once, few, many), or a class if it is expanded.

J: TRBJ2-2; size: .; D: TRBD2; V: TRBV27; DNA: TGTGCCAGCAGTGGACTGACCGGGACTAGCGGGACCTTCGCCGGGGAGCTGTTTTTT; CDR3: CASSGLTGTSGTFAGELFF
J: TRBJ1-2; size: .; D: TRBD1; V: TRBV7-2; DNA: TGTGCCAGCAGCTTAGCGTCTCAGGGGGATGGCTACACCTTC; CDR3: CASSLASQGDGYTF
J: TRBJ1-2; size: .; D: .; V: TRBV18; DNA: TGTGCCAGCTCACCAATGGCTGAAGCTAACTATGGCTACACCTTC; CDR3: CASSPMAEANYGYTF
J: TRBJ2-5; size: .; D: .; V: TRBV7-2; DNA: TGTGCCAGCAGCTTAAGGGGGGAGACCCAGTACTTC; CDR3: CASSLRGETQYF
J: TRBJ2-5; size: once; D: TRBD2; V: TRBV5-6; DNA: TGTGCCAGCAGCTGGGGACCTCTAGCGGGACCCCAAGAGACCCAGTACTTC; CDR3: CASSWGPLAGPQETQYF
J: TRBJ2-5; size: .; D: TRBD1; V: TRBV6-1; DNA: TGTGCCAGCACCTCTGACAGGGATAAAGAGACCCAGTACTTC; CDR3: CASTSDRDKETQYF
J: TRBJ1-1; size: .; D: .; V: TRBV7-8; DNA: TGTGCCAGCAGCTTAGCGCTAGGGGTGAACACTGAAGCTTTCTTT; CDR3: CASSLALGVNTEAFF
J: TRBJ2-2; size: .; D: TRBD1; V: TRBV10-3; DNA: TGTGCCATCACCAGGGACAGGGGGACCGGGGAGCTGTTTTTT; CDR3: CAITRDRGTGELFF
J: TRBJ2-5; size: once; D: .; V: TRBV6-1; DNA: TGTGCCAGCAGTGTGGCCGGGGTGCGTGAGACCCAGTACTTC; CDR3: CASSVAGVRETQYF
J: TRBJ2-7; size: .; D: TRBD1; V: TRBV7-7; DNA: TGTGCTAGCAGCTCCGGACAGGGGGCCAACGAGCAGTACTTC; CDR3: CASSSGQGANEQYF
J: TRBJ1-6; size: once; D: TRBD1; V: TRBV27; DNA: TGTGCCAGCAGTTTGGGACAGCCAAATTCACCCCTCCACTTT; CDR3: CASSLGQPNSPLHF
J: TRBJ2-3; size: .; D: .; V: TRBV5-1; DNA: TGCGCCAGCAGCCCGGAGGGGGATACGCAGTATTTT; CDR3: CASSPEGDTQYF
J: TRBJ2-1; size: few; D: .; V: TRBV19; DNA: TGTGCCAGTAGCCCCGGCGGGGTTGGGTACAATGAGCAGTTCTTC; CDR3: CASSPGGVGYNEQFF
J: TRBJ2-5; size: .; D: TRBD2; V: TRBV4-1; DNA: TGCGCCAGCAGCCAAGTAGCGGGAAGGGTGGGGAAAACCCAGTACTTC; CDR3: CASSQVAGRVGKTQYF
J: TRBJ2-3; size: .; D: TRBD2; V: TRBV7-8; DNA: TGTGCCAGCAGCTTAGGACTAGCGGCTAGCACAGATACGCAGTATTTT; CDR3: CASSLGLAASTDTQYF
J: TRBJ1-5; size: once; D: .; V: TRBV28; DNA: TGTGCCAGCACTACGTCAGGAACCCCTGGGCATTTT; CDR3: CASTTSGTPGHF
J: TRBJ1-4; size: .; D: TRBD1; V: TRBV7-6; DNA: TGTGCCAGCAGCTTAGCGACAGGGGGGACAACTAATGAAAAACTGTTTTTT; CDR3: CASSLATGGTTNEKLFF
J: TRBJ2-7; size: .; D: .; V: TRBV6-4; DNA: TGTGCCAGCAGTGCGGAGCAGGGAGGTATTACCTACGAGCAGTACTTC; CDR3: CASSAEQGGITYEQYF
J: TRBJ1-6; size: few; D: TRBD1; V: TRBV10-3; DNA: TGTGCCACGGGACAGGGGGCAAATTCACCCCTCCACTTT; CDR3: CATGQGANSPLHF
J: TRBJ2-3; size: .; D: TRBD1; V: TRBV6-1; DNA: TGTGCCAGCAGTTCAGGGGGTTTGACAGATACGCAGTATTTT; CDR3: CASSSGGLTDTQYF
J: TRBJ2-7; size: .; D: TRBD1; V: TRBV2; DNA: TGTGCCAGCACTGAGGGCTTCGGGACAGGGGGCCCCGAGCAGTACTTC; CDR3: CASTEGFGTGGPEQYF
J: TRBJ1-1; size: .; D: .; V: TRBV5-4; DNA: TGTGCCAGCAGCTTGGGAGGAGGGGGGGACACTGAAGCTTTCTTT; CDR3: CASSLGGGGDTEAFF
J: TRBJ1-1; size: .; D: TRBD1; V: TRBV28; DNA: TGTGCCAGCAGTGATGACGACAGGGGAAAGTCTGAAGCTTTCTTT; CDR3: CASSDDDRGKSEAFF
J: TRBJ2-7; size: .; D: .; V: TRBV5-6; DNA: TGTGCCAGCAGCTTGGTAAGACACCCCGATAGGGAGCAGTACTTC; CDR3: CASSLVRHPDREQYF
J: TRBJ2-1; size: .; D: .; V: TRBV9; DNA: TGTGCCAGCAGCGCCTGGGGTGGCGGAGGGAGCTCCTACAATGAGCAGTTCTTC; CDR3: CASSAWGGGGSSYNEQFF
J: TRBJ2-4; size: .; D: .; V: TRBV18; DNA: TGTGCCAGCTCACCACCGGGGAGCTACAAAAACATTCAGTACTTC; CDR3: CASSPPGSYKNIQYF
J: TRBJ2-3; size: .; D: .; V: TRBV25-1; DNA: TGTGCCAGCAGTGGGGGCTGGGGGCGCACAGATACGCAGTATTTT; CDR3: CASSGGWGRTDTQYF
J: TRBJ1-1; size: .; D: .; V: TRBV5-6; DNA: TGTGCCAGCAGCTATTCCGGGAGAAGAAACACTGAAGCTTTCTTT; CDR3: CASSYSGRRNTEAFF
J: TRBJ1-5; size: .; D: TRBD1; V: TRBV28; DNA: TGTGCCAGCAGTTTATTCAGGGGACAGCTTAGCAATCAGCCCCAGCATTTT; CDR3: CASSLFRGQLSNQPQHF
J: TRBJ2-7; size: .; D: TRBD1; V: TRBV13; DNA: TGTGCCAGCAGCTGGGGACAGGGACGCTACGAGCAGTACTTC; CDR3: CASSWGQGRYEQYF
J: TRBJ2-5; size: once; D: TRBD2; V: TRBV7-2; DNA: TGTGCCAGCGGGAGGGCTACGCGGGAGACCCAGTACTTC; CDR3: CASGRATRETQYF
J: TRBJ1-2; size: once; D: .; V: TRBV6-1; DNA: TGTGCCAGCAGTGTCTCACCGTCAGGGGAGTATGGCTACACCTTC; CDR3: CASSVSPSGEYGYTF
J: TRBJ2-1; size: .; D: .; V: TRBV30; DNA: TGTGCCTGGAGTGTATTAGCTAATGAGCAGTTCTTC; CDR3: CAWSVLANEQFF
J: TRBJ2-7; size: .; D: .; V: TRBV7-9; DNA: TGTGCCAGCAGCTTATCGGGGAAAACCTACGAGCAGTACTTC; CDR3: CASSLSGKTYEQYF
J: TRBJ2-2; size: .; D: .; V: TRBV19; DNA: TGTGCCAGTAGCCAGGGGGGAGAACCCGGGGAGCTGTTTTTT; CDR3: CASSQGGEPGELFF
J: TRBJ2-1; size: once; D: TRBD2; V: TRBV6-6; DNA: TGTGCCAGCAGTTACTCCGCGGGAGACTTGGAGCAGTTCTTC; CDR3: CASSYSAGDLEQFF
J: TRBJ1-3; size: once; D: .; V: TRBV30; DNA: TGTGCCTGGAGTTGGTCAGGGGCCAGCTCTGGAAACACCATATATTTT; CDR3: CAWSWSGASSGNTIYF
J: TRBJ1-4; size: .; D: .; V: TRBV19; DNA: TGTGCCACCTCCCCCCCACTAGCAACTAATGAAAAACTGTTTTTT; CDR3: CATSPPLATNEKLFF
J: TRBJ2-5; size: .; D: .; V: TRBV27; DNA: TGTGCCAGCATTACCGGGGGGCCCAGCAGCGAGACCCAGTACTTC; CDR3: CASITGGPSSETQYF
J: TRBJ2-7; size: .; D: .; V: TRBV7-2; DNA: TGTGCCAGCACCCTCCCCCAGGGGACCCACGAGCAGTACTTC; CDR3: CASTLPQGTHEQYF
J: TRBJ2-5; size: .; D: .; V: TRBV5-6; DNA: TGTGCCAGCAACCCAGCAGCAGGAAAACCCCGAGAGACCCAGTACTTC; CDR3: CASNPAAGKPRETQYF
J: TRBJ2-2; size: .; D: .; V: TRBV2; DNA: TGTGCCAGCATGAGGGAGATCACCGGGGAGCTGTTTTTT; CDR3: CASMREITGELFF
J: TRBJ2-7; size: .; D: TRBD2; V: TRBV2; DNA: TGTGCCAGCAGTGCGATTGGGACTAGCGGGTACGAGCAGTACTTC; CDR3: CASSAIGTSGYEQYF
J: TRBJ1-4; size: .; D: .; V: TRBV28; DNA: TGTGCCAGCAGTAACTTAAATAATGAAAAACTGTTTTTT; CDR3: CASSNLNNEKLFF
J: TRBJ2-1; size: .; D: TRBD2; V: TRBV9; DNA: TGTGCCAGCAGCGTAGAGGCTAGCGGGAGGGCCCCTCCCTCCTACAATGAGCAGTTCTTC; CDR3: CASSVEASGRAPPSYNEQFF
J: TRBJ2-3; size: .; D: .; V: TRBV7-9; DNA: TGTGCCAGCAGCTCTGGGGGATACGGACAGCGCACAGATACGCAGTATTTT; CDR3: CASSSGGYGQRTDTQYF
J: TRBJ2-1; size: .; D: TRBD2; V: TRBV27; DNA: TGTGCCAGCAGTTTTATCAGCGGGAGGGCCCGTGGTGAGCAGTTCTTC; CDR3: CASSFISGRARGEQFF
J: TRBJ1-3; size: .; D: TRBD1; V: TRBV5-1; DNA: TGCGCAGCAGACAGGGCGACTGGAAACACCATATATTTT; CDR3: CAADRATGNTIYF
J: TRBJ2-7; size: .; D: .; V: TRBV21-1; DNA: TGTGCCAGCAGCAATCAGGATTTCTACGAGCAGTACTTC; CDR3: CASSNQDFYEQYF
J: TRBJ1-2; size: .; D: TRBD1; V: TRBV7-8; DNA: TGTGCCAGCAGCTTAAGCCAGGGGGCGGAGGGCTACACCTTC; CDR3: CASSLSQGAEGYTF